This note documents a single T cell receptor beta chain sequence. Its binding antigen is unknown. Qualities for individual bases were not recorded, and no much larger clone is one base off. Transplants used related donors with nonmyeloablative bone marrow transplantation; mixed chimerism was transient in the human trials. Thawed PBMCs were FACS-sorted into unstimulated Tregs (CD4+CD25+CD127-), CD4+ non-Tregs (CD4+CD25-), CD4 cells and CD8 cells. Patients were several combined kidney and bone marrow transplant recipients from the ITN036ST trial, and only these trial subjects had samples available. Healthy control blood was processed by Ficoll density gradient to PBMCs and cryopreserved; patient PBMCs were collected before and after transplant. The CDR3 measures 16 amino acids from cysteine to phenylalanine. The only DNA kept is the CDR3, 48 bases in frame from the first base. For CDR1 and CDR2, the germline V gene (reference sequence) lists SGHNT and YYREEE. Compared with germline, V lacks 3 bases and J lacks 2 bases; bases without a gene match: 6.

This record belongs to a study of Tregs in tolerant kidney transplant recipients (dated by TCRdb to between 2018 and 2020). General notes on the study: The study used TCRbeta sequencing to identify donor-specific regulatory T cells before combined kidney and bone marrow transplantation, then tracked those cells after transplant.

Findings and caveats that apply to the study as a whole: Although technical replication error seemed to be minimal, the question of biological reproducibility was not addressed directly. Because only a small number of patients were included, the study had limitations, and the results will need to be validated in larger populations as well as under other immunosuppression protocols. For some patients the PCR primers changed over time, which made it impossible to compare the samples from those patients at the nucleotide level. The most biologically relevant and donor-specific TCRbeta repertoire appeared to be identified by expanding Tregs with activated donor B cells. Donor-specific Treg expansion was found to exceed global Treg expansion in tolerant patients, suggesting antigen-driven rather than nonspecific expansion.

Genomic DNA was extracted from sorted cells with the QIAGEN DNeasy Blood and Tissue Kit for TCRbeta CDR3 sequencing. High-throughput TCRbeta CDR3 sequencing was carried out commercially through immunoSEQ, with PCR amplification with bias correction and internal controls included. On the study's bioinformatics: Unique productive TCRbeta sequences were defined by CDR3 nucleotide sequence where primers matched, and otherwise by CDR3 amino acid sequence together with Vbeta and Jbeta genes. As a correction for sorting error, sequences shared between sorted populations at a frequency ratio of 2:1 or less were discarded, and the remaining shared sequences were assigned to the higher population. A sequence counted as donor-reactive if, in CFSE-low cells, the sequence had a frequency of at least 0.01% and was expanded at least 5-fold compared with unstimulated cells. Repertoire divergence was quantified by Jensen-Shannon divergence using the top 100 TCRbeta sequences ranked by frequency. When a sample had multiple sequencing runs, each run was corrected for sorting error separately and the runs were then pooled. TCRdb obtained this table from immuneACCESS and retained in-frame rearrangements with V and J assigned. These tables miss some clones; where compared with another copy, unresolved V genes account for less than half of the shortfall, and the remainder is unexplained. V and J calls and clone size are as listed in that table; D and trimming were resolved from the DNA. Within this sample are roughly 54,000 clones, with around nine tenths of them counted one time only. Of the sample, about a sixth falls within the top ten clones.

Source: CD8+ T cells from blood (PBMCs), taken 12 months after the transplant. The TCR comes from a human patient who received a combined kidney and bone marrow transplant. The graft donor may be the source of some T cells after a transplant. The chain is made from TRBV5-4 and TRBJ2-7; 12 junctional bases match TRBD2. In nucleotide form, the sequence is TGTGCCAGCAGCTCCTGGACTAGCGGGGACCCCTACGAGCAGTACTTC. Its protein product is CASSSWTSGDPYEQYF.